The entry below describes one T cell receptor (beta chain). The data were obtained in a study of cytomegalovirus exposure and HLA in healthy donors. Assay: immunoSEQ multiplex PCR; the TCRdb copy retains only in-frame clones and omits some. Of 55,000 to 70,000 clones listed, roughly nine tenths were seen once; the top ten hold approximately 2%. The CDR3 extends over 16 amino acids. Germline V gives CDR1 MNHEY, CDR2 SMNVEV (reference sequence). V was trimmed by 0 bases and J by 0 bases, leaving 9 bases between them. This receptor was taken from a woman aged 25 to 45 in good health and CMV-seronegative. Sequenced material: PBMCs. The J gene is TRBJ1-3, the V gene TRBV27; D is unclear. CDR3 protein: CASSLSRESSGNTIYF. DNA for the CDR3: TGTGCCAGCAGTTTATCGAGGGAGAGCTCTGGAAACACCATATATTTT.